A selection of T cell receptor beta chains follows, all from one sample in a study of cytomegalovirus exposure and HLA in healthy donors. The method was immunoSEQ multiplex PCR; TCRdb's version includes in-frame clones alone and lacks a portion of them. The sample has about 140,000 clones, 75% to 90% seen once. Material: PBMCs. These receptor sequences come from a woman aged 25-40 years in good health and CMV-seronegative. The CDR3 runs from the conserved cysteine through the conserved F or W. Fields, in order: CDR3 DNA, CDR3 protein, V gene, J gene, clone size, D gene. A D gene is named only where the DNA matches it firmly. Clone size is stated in some rows and not others, as once, few, many or a class when expanded.

TGTGCCAGCAGCTCAGTAGCGGGAGACACGAACACCGGGGAGCTGTTTTTT,CASSSVAGDTNTGELFF,TRBV7-8,TRBJ2-2,-,TRBD2
TGTGCCAGCCCCGGTCCGAACACTGAAGCTTTCTTT,CASPGPNTEAFF,TRBV2,TRBJ1-1,few,-
TGTGCCAGCAGTTCGGAGGGATCGGTCTACGAGCAGTACTTC,CASSSEGSVYEQYF,TRBV27,TRBJ2-7,-,-
TGTGCCAGCTCTCCGATCGACACAATGAACACTGAAGCTTTCTTT,CASSPIDTMNTEAFF,TRBV18,TRBJ1-1,-,-
TGCGCCAGCAGCTTGGGTGTACAGGGCTACGAGCAGTACTTC,CASSLGVQGYEQYF,TRBV5-1,TRBJ2-7,many,-
TGTGCCACCAGCAGAGTGGGGCAAATGAACACTGAAGCTTTCTTT,CATSRVGQMNTEAFF,TRBV15,TRBJ1-1,once,-
TGTGCCAGCAGTTACGAGTTAGATACGCAGTATTTT,CASSYELDTQYF,TRBV6-6,TRBJ2-3,-,-
TGTGCCAGCAGCCCTGGGACAGGGTTTTCCCACGAGCAGTACTTC,CASSPGTGFSHEQYF,TRBV7-9,TRBJ2-7,-,TRBD1
TGCGCCAGCAGGACCGGGACTAGCGCTTACAATGAGCAGTTCTTC,CASRTGTSAYNEQFF,TRBV5-1,TRBJ2-1,-,TRBD2
TGCGCCAGCAGTCACAGGCTAACTGGCACAGATACGCAGTATTTT,CASSHRLTGTDTQYF,TRBV4-1,TRBJ2-3,-,-
TGTGCCAGCAGCTCCCCAGAGGGGGCAGATACGCAGTATTTT,CASSSPEGADTQYF,TRBV11-1,TRBJ2-3,-,-
TGTGCCAGCAGCTTGAAAACTAGCGGGGCGTATGGAGATACGCAGTATTTT,CASSLKTSGAYGDTQYF,TRBV5-4,TRBJ2-3,-,TRBD2
TGCGCCAGCTCACCCGGGACTAGCGGGAGGGAGGTATTCTTC,CASSPGTSGREVFF,TRBV4-1,TRBJ2-1,-,TRBD2
TGTGCCAGCAGTTTATGGGCAGGGGGGCGCAATCAGCCCCAGCATTTT,CASSLWAGGRNQPQHF,TRBV28,TRBJ1-5,-,TRBD1
TGTGCCAGCTCACCACTTCCCCAAGGGCGGGTTGAGCAGTTCTTC,CASSPLPQGRVEQFF,TRBV18,TRBJ2-1,-,-
TGTGCCAGCAGCCCTGAGGGGGCTGAGGACACTGAAGCTTTCTTT,CASSPEGAEDTEAFF,TRBV7-9,TRBJ1-1,-,TRBD1
TGTGCCAGCAGCACAGGGGCTGGAGGTGAGCAGTTCTTC,CASSTGAGGEQFF,TRBV7-2,TRBJ2-1,-,TRBD1
TGTGCCAGCAGCTTGCCACAGGGGGTTACTGAAGCTTTCTTT,CASSLPQGVTEAFF,TRBV5-4,TRBJ1-1,-,TRBD1
TGTGCCTGGAGTGTCGGGACAGGGATACAAGAGACCCAGTACTTC,CAWSVGTGIQETQYF,TRBV30,TRBJ2-5,-,TRBD1
TGTGCCAGCAGACCCGGGACATTAGGGGGGCAGTACTTC,CASRPGTLGGQYF,TRBV6-6,TRBJ2-7,-,-
TGTGCCAGCAGTTCATCAGGGGACCTGCCCCTCACAGATACGCAGTATTTT,CASSSSGDLPLTDTQYF,TRBV28,TRBJ2-3,-,-
TGTGCCAGTAGTAGATACCGGGACAGCATTAACTATGGCTACACCTTC,CASSRYRDSINYGYTF,TRBV19,TRBJ1-2,-,TRBD1
TGTGCCAGCTCACCACGGACAGGGGGTTCACCCCTCCACTTT,CASSPRTGGSPLHF,TRBV18,TRBJ1-6,-,TRBD1
TGTGCCAGCAGCTTATCGCCGGGACAGGGGTCCTACGAGCAGTACTTC,CASSLSPGQGSYEQYF,TRBV7-9,TRBJ2-7,few,TRBD1
TGTGCCAGCAGTTGGGGACAGGGGTTCCGTTCACCCCTCCACTTT,CASSWGQGFRSPLHF,TRBV6-5,TRBJ1-6,-,TRBD1
TGTGCCAGCTCACCACTCGGACTAGCGGGACCCTCCTACAATGAGCAGTTCTTC,CASSPLGLAGPSYNEQFF,TRBV18,TRBJ2-1,-,TRBD2
TGCGCCAGCAGTGAGTGGACAGGGGGCGGTCCAGTTCGCGAGCAGTACTTC,CASSEWTGGGPVREQYF,TRBV10-1,TRBJ2-7,-,TRBD1
TGTGCCAGCAGCCAACAACTAGCGGGAGAGACGAATGAGCAGTTCTTC,CASSQQLAGETNEQFF,TRBV14,TRBJ2-1,-,TRBD2
TGTGCCATCAGTGAGTTTCGTTCCTCTGGAAACACCATATATTTT,CAISEFRSSGNTIYF,TRBV10-3,TRBJ1-3,-,-
TGTGCCAGCAGCGTAGCGCCTAGCGGGAGGGCGGGCACCGGGGAGCTGTTTTTT,CASSVAPSGRAGTGELFF,TRBV9,TRBJ2-2,-,TRBD2
TGTGCCAGCTCACCAGATCAGGGGGACAATGAGCAGTTCTTC,CASSPDQGDNEQFF,TRBV18,TRBJ2-1,-,TRBD1
TGTGCCAGCAGCCCAGTGGCGGCGAGCTCCTACAATGAGCAGTTCTTC,CASSPVAASSYNEQFF,TRBV7-2,TRBJ2-1,-,-
TGTGCCAGCAGCGGTAACGGGGTTATCTACGAGCAGTACTTC,CASSGNGVIYEQYF,TRBV27,TRBJ2-7,-,-
TGTGCCTGGAGTGTACAGGTCGTTTTGCAGTTCTTC,CAWSVQVVLQFF,TRBV30,TRBJ2-1,-,-
TGTGCCAGCAGTTACCCACAGGGGCAGCCGTGGGCCTACACCTTC,CASSYPQGQPWAYTF,TRBV6-6,TRBJ1-2,-,TRBD1
TGTGCCAGCAGCTTAGAATCCGGCCAGGGGGCCGAAGCTTTCTTT,CASSLESGQGAEAFF,TRBV11-2,TRBJ1-1,-,TRBD1
TGTGCCAGCAGTTACGGTCAGGGCCTTTGGGAAAAACTGTTTTTT,CASSYGQGLWEKLFF,TRBV6-6,TRBJ1-4,-,-
TGTGCCTGGAGTAATAGGGGAGATACGCAGTATTTT,CAWSNRGDTQYF,TRBV30,TRBJ2-3,-,-
TGTGCCAGCAGTGGTCTGGGGACTAGCGGATACCAAGAGACCCAGTACTTC,CASSGLGTSGYQETQYF,TRBV2,TRBJ2-5,-,TRBD2
TGTGCCATCAGTGAGTCACAGGCTAGAGGAACCGGGGAGCTGTTTTTT,CAISESQARGTGELFF,TRBV10-3,TRBJ2-2,-,-
TGTGCCAGCAGCCTCAGGGGCTCCTACAATGAGCAGTTCTTC,CASSLRGSYNEQFF,TRBV7-3,TRBJ2-1,-,-
TGTGCCAGCATTTACTCTGGGGGCGGGGGAAATGAGCAGTTCTTC,CASIYSGGGGNEQFF,TRBV2,TRBJ2-1,-,-
TGTGCCAGCAGTGAACCCGGAGGGATAGGGCAGGCCCTCCACTTT,CASSEPGGIGQALHF,TRBV25-1,TRBJ1-6,few,-
TGTGCCAGCAGCTTAACAGGGATTTACAATGAGCAGTTCTTC,CASSLTGIYNEQFF,TRBV11-2,TRBJ2-1,once,-
TGTGCCAGCAGCTTAAACGGTGGGGCCGGCTACACCTTC,CASSLNGGAGYTF,TRBV7-9,TRBJ1-2,-,-
TGTGCCAGCAGCTTAGTTCGAGCGGGTGAGCAGTTCTTC,CASSLVRAGEQFF,TRBV7-8,TRBJ2-1,once,-
TGTGCCAGCAGTTGGACAGGACAGAACACTGAAGCTTTCTTT,CASSWTGQNTEAFF,TRBV6-1,TRBJ1-1,-,TRBD1
TGTGCCAGCAGTGGGCCCCGGGACTCTGGGGCCAACGTCCTGACTTTC,CASSGPRDSGANVLTF,TRBV2,TRBJ2-6,once,-
TGTGCCAGCAGTGAGTGGCGGGTAAACACCGGGGAGCTGTTTTTT,CASSEWRVNTGELFF,TRBV2,TRBJ2-2,-,-
TGTGCCAGCAGTCCCCGCTACAGAGATTATAGCAATCAGCCCCAGCATTTT,CASSPRYRDYSNQPQHF,TRBV27,TRBJ1-5,-,-
TGTGCCAGCAGTGAAGAAGAGGACAGTTTGCATTTT,CASSEEEDSLHF,TRBV2,TRBJ1-5,-,-
TGCGCCAGCAGCCAGGCGGACTCTGAGCAGTACTTC,CASSQADSEQYF,TRBV4-3,TRBJ2-5,-,-
TGTGCCAGCAGCGACCGGGACAATCCTGAAAAACTGTTTTTT,CASSDRDNPEKLFF,TRBV7-6,TRBJ1-4,-,-